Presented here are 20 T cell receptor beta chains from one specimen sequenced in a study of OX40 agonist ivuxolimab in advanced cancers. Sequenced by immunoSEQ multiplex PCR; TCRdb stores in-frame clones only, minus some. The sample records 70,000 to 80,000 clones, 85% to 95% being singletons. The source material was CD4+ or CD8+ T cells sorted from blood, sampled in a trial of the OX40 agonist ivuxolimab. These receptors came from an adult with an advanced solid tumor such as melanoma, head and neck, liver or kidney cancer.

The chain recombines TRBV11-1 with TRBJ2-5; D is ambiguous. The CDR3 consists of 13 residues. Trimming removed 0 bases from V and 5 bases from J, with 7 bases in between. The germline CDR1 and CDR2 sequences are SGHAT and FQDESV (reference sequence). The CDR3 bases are TGTGCCAGCAGCTTAGCCCTGCGGGAGACCCAGTACTTC. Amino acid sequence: CASSLALRETQYF.

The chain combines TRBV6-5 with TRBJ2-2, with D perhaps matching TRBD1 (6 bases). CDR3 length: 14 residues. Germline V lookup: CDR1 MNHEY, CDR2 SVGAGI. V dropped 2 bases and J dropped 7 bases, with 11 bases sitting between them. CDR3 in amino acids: CASSYDRNLGELFF. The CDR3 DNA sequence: TGTGCCAGCAGTTACGACAGGAACCTCGGGGAGCTGTTTTTT.

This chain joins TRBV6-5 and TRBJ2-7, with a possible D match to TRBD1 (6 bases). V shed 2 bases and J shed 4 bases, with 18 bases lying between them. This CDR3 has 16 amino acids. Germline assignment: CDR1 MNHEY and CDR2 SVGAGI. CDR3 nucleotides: TGTGCCAGCAGTTACGGGTCAGGGGATTTTGTGTACGAGCAGTACTTC. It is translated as CASSYGSGDFVYEQYF.

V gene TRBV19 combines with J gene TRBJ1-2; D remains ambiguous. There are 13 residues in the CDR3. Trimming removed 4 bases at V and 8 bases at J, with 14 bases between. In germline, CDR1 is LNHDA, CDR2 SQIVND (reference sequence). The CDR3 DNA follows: TGTGCCAGTAGTAGAGAGTTAGCTCGGGGCTACACCTTC. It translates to CASSRELARGYTF.

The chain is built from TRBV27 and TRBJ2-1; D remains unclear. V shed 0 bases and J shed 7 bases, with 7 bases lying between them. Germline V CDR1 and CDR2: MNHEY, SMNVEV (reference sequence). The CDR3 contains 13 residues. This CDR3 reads CASSLSIENEQFF. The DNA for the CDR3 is TGTGCCAGCAGTTTATCGATAGAAAATGAGCAGTTCTTC.

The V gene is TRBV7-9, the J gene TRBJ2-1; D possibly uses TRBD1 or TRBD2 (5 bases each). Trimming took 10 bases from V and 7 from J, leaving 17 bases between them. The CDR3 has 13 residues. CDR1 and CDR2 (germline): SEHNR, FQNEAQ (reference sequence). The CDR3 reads CATGTDTTNEQFF. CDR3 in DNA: TGTGCCACCGGGACCGACACTACGAATGAGCAGTTCTTC.

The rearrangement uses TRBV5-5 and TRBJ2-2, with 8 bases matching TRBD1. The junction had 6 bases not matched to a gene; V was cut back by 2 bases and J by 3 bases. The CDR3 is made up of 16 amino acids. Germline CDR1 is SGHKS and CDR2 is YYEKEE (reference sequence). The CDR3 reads CASSLPQGVDTGELFF. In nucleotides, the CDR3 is TGTGCCAGCAGCTTACCACAGGGGGTGGACACCGGGGAGCTGTTTTTT.

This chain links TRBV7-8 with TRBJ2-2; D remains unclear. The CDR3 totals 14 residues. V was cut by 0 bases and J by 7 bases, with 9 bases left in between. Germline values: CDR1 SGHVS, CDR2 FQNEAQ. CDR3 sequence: CASSLAGSDGELFF. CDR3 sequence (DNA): TGTGCCAGCAGCTTAGCCGGGTCTGACGGGGAGCTGTTTTTT.

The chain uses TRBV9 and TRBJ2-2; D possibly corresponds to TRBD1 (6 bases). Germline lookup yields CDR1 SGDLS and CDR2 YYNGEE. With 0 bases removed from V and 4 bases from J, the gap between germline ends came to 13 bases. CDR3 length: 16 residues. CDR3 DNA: TGTGCCAGCAGCGTAGATCCAATAGGGGGCACCGGGGAGCTGTTTTTT. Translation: CASSVDPIGGTGELFF.

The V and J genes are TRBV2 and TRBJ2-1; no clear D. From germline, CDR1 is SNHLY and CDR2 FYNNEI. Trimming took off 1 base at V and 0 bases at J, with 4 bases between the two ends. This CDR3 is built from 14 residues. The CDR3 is CASSEVSSYNEQFF. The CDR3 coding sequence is TGTGCCAGCAGTGAAGTTAGCTCCTACAATGAGCAGTTCTTC.

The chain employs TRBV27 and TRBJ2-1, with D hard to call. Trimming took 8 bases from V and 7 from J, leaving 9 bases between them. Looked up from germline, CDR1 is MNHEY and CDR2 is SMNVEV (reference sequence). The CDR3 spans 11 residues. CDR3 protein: CASGRENEQFF. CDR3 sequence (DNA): TGTGCCAGCGGTCGAGAAAATGAGCAGTTCTTC.

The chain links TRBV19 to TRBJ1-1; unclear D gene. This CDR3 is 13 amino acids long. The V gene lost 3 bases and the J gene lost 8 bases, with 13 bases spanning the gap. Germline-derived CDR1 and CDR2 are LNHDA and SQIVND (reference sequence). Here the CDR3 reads CASSMALSAEAFF. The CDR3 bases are TGTGCCAGTAGTATGGCCCTCTCTGCCGAAGCTTTCTTT.

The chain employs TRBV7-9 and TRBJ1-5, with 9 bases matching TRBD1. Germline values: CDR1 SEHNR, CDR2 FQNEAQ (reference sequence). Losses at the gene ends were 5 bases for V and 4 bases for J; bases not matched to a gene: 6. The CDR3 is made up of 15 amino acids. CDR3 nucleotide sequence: TGTGCCAGCAGCCCCGGACAGGGGCTTAATCAGCCCCAGCATTTT. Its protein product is CASSPGQGLNQPQHF.

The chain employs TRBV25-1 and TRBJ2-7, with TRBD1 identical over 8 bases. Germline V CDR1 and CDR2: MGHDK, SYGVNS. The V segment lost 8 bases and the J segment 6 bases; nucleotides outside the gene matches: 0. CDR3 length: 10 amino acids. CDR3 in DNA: TGTGCCAGCCAGGGGGCCGAGCAGTACTTC. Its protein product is CASQGAEQYF.

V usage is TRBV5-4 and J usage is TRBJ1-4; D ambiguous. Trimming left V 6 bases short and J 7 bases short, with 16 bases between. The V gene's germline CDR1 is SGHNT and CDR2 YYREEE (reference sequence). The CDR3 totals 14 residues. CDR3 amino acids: CASTNSEGFEKLFF. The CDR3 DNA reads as TGTGCCAGCACCAATAGCGAAGGATTTGAAAAACTGTTTTTT.

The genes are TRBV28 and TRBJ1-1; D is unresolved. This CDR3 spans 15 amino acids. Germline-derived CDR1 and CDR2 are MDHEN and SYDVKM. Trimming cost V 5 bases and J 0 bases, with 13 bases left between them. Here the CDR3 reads CASSILPLMNTEAFF. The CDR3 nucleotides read TGTGCCAGCAGTATACTGCCCCTAATGAACACTGAAGCTTTCTTT.

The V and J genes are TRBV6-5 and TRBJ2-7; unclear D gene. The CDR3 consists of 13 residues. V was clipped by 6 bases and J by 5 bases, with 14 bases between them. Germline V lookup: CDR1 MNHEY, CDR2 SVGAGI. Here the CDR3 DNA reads TGTGCCAGCAGCCGTAAACAGTGGAACGAGCAGTACTTC. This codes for CASSRKQWNEQYF.

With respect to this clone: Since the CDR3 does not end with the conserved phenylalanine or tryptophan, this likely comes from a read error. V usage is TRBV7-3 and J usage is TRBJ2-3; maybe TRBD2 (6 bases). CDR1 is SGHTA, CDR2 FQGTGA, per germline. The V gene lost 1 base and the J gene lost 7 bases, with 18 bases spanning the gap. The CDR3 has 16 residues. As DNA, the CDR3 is TGTGCCAGCAGCTTAAATCCCTCGTGGAGGGGAAATACGCAGTATCTT. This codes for CASSLNPSWRGNTQYL.

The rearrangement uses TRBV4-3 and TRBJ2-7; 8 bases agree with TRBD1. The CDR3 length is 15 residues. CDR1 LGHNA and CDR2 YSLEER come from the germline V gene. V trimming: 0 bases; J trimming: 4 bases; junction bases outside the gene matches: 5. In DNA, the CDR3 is TGCGCCAGCAGCCAAGAGCGACAGGGGAGTTACGAGCAGTACTTC. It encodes CASSQERQGSYEQYF.

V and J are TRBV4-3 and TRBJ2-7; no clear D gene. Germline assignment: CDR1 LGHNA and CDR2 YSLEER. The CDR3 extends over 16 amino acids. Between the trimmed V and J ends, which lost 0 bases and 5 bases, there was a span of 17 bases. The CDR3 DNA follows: TGCGCCAGCAGCCAAGATCGCGCAAATACCCCGCACGAGCAGTACTTC. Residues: CASSQDRANTPHEQYF.